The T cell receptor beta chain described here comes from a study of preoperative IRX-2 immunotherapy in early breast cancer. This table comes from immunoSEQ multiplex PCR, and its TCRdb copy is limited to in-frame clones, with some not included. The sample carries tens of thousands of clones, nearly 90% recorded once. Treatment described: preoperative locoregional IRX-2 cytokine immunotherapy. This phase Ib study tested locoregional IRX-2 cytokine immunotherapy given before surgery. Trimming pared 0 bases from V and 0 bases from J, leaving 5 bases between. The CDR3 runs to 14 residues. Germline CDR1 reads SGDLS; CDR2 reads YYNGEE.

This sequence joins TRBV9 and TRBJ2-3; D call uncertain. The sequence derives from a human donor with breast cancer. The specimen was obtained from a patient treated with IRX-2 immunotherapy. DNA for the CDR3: TGTGCCAGCAGCGTAGTTCCCAGCACAGATACGCAGTATTTT. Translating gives CASSVVPSTDTQYF.